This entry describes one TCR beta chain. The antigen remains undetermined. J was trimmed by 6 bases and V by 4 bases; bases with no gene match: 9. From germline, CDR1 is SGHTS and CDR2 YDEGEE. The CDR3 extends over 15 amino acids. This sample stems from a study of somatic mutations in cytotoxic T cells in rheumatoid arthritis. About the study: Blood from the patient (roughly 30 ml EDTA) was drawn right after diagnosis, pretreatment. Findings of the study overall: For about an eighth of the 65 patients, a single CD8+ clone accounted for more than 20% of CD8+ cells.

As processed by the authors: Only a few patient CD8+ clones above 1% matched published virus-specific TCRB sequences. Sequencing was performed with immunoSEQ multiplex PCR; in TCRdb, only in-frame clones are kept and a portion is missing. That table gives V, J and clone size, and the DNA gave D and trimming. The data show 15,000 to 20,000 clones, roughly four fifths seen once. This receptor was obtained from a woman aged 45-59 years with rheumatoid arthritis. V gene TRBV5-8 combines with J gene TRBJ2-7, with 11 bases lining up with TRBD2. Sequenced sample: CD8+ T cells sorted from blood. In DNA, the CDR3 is TGTGCCAGCAGCCGACTAGCGGGATTAACGGTCGAGCAGTACTTC. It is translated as CASSRLAGLTVEQYF. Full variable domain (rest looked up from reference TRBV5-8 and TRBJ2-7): EAGVTQSPTHLIKTRGQQATLRCSPISGHTSVYWYQQALGLGLQFLLWYDEGEERNRGNFPPRFSGRQFPNYSSELNVNALELEDSALYLCASSRLAGLTVEQYFGPGTRLTVT.